Presented here are 2 T cell receptor beta chains from one specimen sequenced in a study of blood T cell repertoires in COVID-19. Profiling relied on immunoSEQ multiplex PCR, and the TCRdb table lists in-frame clones only, not all of them. The top ten clones hold about 2.5% of a sample with a few hundred thousand clones, roughly 87% of them seen once. Specimen: peripheral blood. These receptors were collected from a man between 18 and 35 years old with active or convalescent COVID-19.

The chain employs TRBV5-6 and TRBJ2-2; D possibly corresponds to TRBD2 (6 bases). The V gene lost 3 bases and the J gene lost 3 bases, with 15 bases spanning the gap. The CDR3 totals 16 residues. Germline V gives CDR1 SGHDT, CDR2 YYEEEE. The CDR3 reads CASSSSAGRYTGELFF. The CDR3 region has the DNA TGTGCCAGCAGCTCGTCGGCAGGGAGGTACACCGGGGAGCTGTTTTTT. The full variable domain, with the rest looked up from reference TRBV5-6 and TRBJ2-2, is DAGVTQSPTHLIKTRGQQVTLRCSPKSGHDTVSWYQQALGQGPQFIFQYYEEEERQRGNFPDRFSGHQFPNYSSELNVNALLLGDSALYLCASSSSAGRYTGELFFGEGSRLTVL.

The chain uses TRBV4-1 and TRBJ2-2, with 11 positions matching TRBD1. Germline trimming cut 0 bases from V and 7 bases from J; bases unmatched to any gene: 10. In germline, CDR1 is MGHRA, CDR2 YSYEKL. The CDR3 spans 18 residues. The DNA for the CDR3 is TGCGCCAGCAGCCAAGATATTCCGGGACAGGGGGTTGGCGGGGAGCTGTTTTTT. Its protein product is CASSQDIPGQGVGGELFF.